The 3 T cell receptor beta chains below all came from one sample that was sequenced in a study of blood T cell repertoires in COVID-19. Here immunoSEQ multiplex PCR was the method, and the copy in TCRdb shows in-frame clones only, minus some. The sample yields tens of thousands of clones, around 83% seen once. The sequenced sample consisted of peripheral blood. The source is a man in his forties or fifties with active COVID-19.

The CDR3 sequence is CASSDPGLSDTQYF. In DNA, the CDR3 is TGTGCCAGCAGTGATCCGGGACTCTCGGATACGCAGTATTTT. This sequence joins TRBV2 and TRBJ2-3; the D gene is possibly TRBD2 (6 bases). The V end lost 3 bases, the J end lost 6 bases, and 13 bases lay between the germline ends. This CDR3 region has 14 residues. CDR1 is SNHLY, CDR2 FYNNEI, per germline. The full variable domain, its missing parts supplied by reference TRBV2 and TRBJ2-3, is EPEVTQTPSHQVTQMGQEVILRCVPISNHLYFYWYRQILGQKVEFLVSFYNNEISEKSEIFDDQFSVERPDGSNFTLKIRSTKLEDSAMYFCASSDPGLSDTQYFGPGTRLTVL.

The gene calls are TRBV19 and TRBJ2-2, with D possibly TRBD1 on 6 matching bases. The CDR3 totals 14 residues. Per the germline V gene, CDR1 is LNHDA and CDR2 is SQIVND (reference sequence). The ends were cut back, 4 bases at V and 4 bases at J, with 10 bases in the middle. The CDR3 loop is CASSKGVATGELFF. The CDR3 DNA sequence: TGTGCCAGTAGTAAGGGGGTGGCCACCGGGGAGCTGTTTTTT.

This chain connects TRBV27 to TRBJ2-7; 13 nucleotides agree with TRBD2. The CDR3 spans 17 residues. Per the germline V gene, CDR1 is MNHEY and CDR2 is SMNVEV (reference sequence). V trimming: 4 bases; J trimming: 4 bases; junction bases outside the gene matches: 10. CDR3 region: CASSSRTSGSNLYEQYV. The DNA for the CDR3 is TGTGCCAGCAGTTCGAGGACTAGCGGGAGTAATTTGTACGAGCAGTACGTC.